Following are 14 T cell receptor beta chains from one sample sequenced in a study of glioma-infiltrating T cells. Amplification of TCR alpha and beta CDR3 regions from RNA used iRepertoire nested multiplex PCR. TCRdb reprocessed the multiplex PCR reads with MiXCR, giving one entry per CDR3 protein. The sample contains about 130,000 distinct CDR3 sequences, 23% of which appear only once. The sequenced sample consisted of glioma tissue, nonneoplastic brain tissue, or PBMCs (not recorded which). These receptor sequences come from a human donor with low-grade glioma or glioblastoma, undergoing nonglioma brain surgery, or in good health (not recorded which).

This clonotype has ten or more counts. The gene calls are TRBV4-3 and TRBJ2-1; D remains unclear. This CDR3 has 15 amino acids. Trimming pared 1 base from V and 0 bases from J, leaving 7 bases between. Germline V gene lookup returns CDR1 LGHNA and CDR2 YSLEER. The chain's CDR3 is CASSQVMSSYNEQFF. The CDR3 bases are TGCGCCAGCAGCCAAGTAATGAGCTCCTACAATGAGCAGTTCTTC.

This clonotype has a count of ten or more. This chain connects TRBV15 to TRBJ2-7, with D unresolved. The V end was cut by 3 bases, the J end by 3 bases, with 6 bases between. The CDR3 extends over 12 amino acids. CDR1 is LNHNV, CDR2 YYDKDF, per germline (reference sequence). As DNA, the CDR3 is TGTGCCACCAGCAGGGACCGCTACGAGCAGTACTTC. As protein: CATSRDRYEQYF.

This clonotype came up many times. V usage is TRBV19 and J usage is TRBJ1-1; D unresolved. Trimming took 7 bases from V and 4 from J, leaving 13 bases between them. This CDR3 spans 13 amino acids. Germline CDR1 LNHDA, CDR2 SQIVND (reference sequence). CDR3 sequence: CASKFSSATEAFF. The CDR3 DNA follows: TGTGCCAGTAAGTTTTCGAGTGCCACTGAAGCTTTCTTT.

CDR3 coding DNA: TGTGCCAGCAGCTTAAGTACTAGCGGAATTTTAAAGCAGTACTTC. Its translation is CASSLSTSGILKQYF. The chain uses TRBV11-2 and TRBJ2-7; 8 bases fit TRBD2. CDR3 length: 15 residues. CDR1 is SGHAT, CDR2 FQNNGV, per germline. The ends lost 2 bases at V and 8 bases at J; junction bases unmatched: 11.

Regarding this clonotype: A read error may be the cause here, since a much bigger clone is one base away. The chain recombines TRBV4-2 with TRBJ2-7, with 7 positions matching TRBD1. This CDR3 comprises 15 residues. Germline assignment: CDR1 LGHNA and CDR2 YNFKEQ. CDR3 coding DNA: TGTGCCAGCAGCCAAGGACAGGGTGTAACCTACGAGCAGCACTTC. This translates into CASSQGQGVTYEQHF.

In regard to this clonotype: This may arise from a read error, as a much more abundant clone is one base away. The chain joins TRBV6-1 to TRBJ2-3, with D possibly being TRBD2 (5 bases). Germline CDR1 and CDR2: MNHNS and SASEGT. Trimming took 5 bases from V and 8 from J, leaving 20 bases between them. The CDR3 sequence is 15 residues long. The DNA of the CDR3 is TGTGCCAGCAGTCCGAGGGTCACGGGATCCGGTACGCAGTATTTT. It yields the protein CASSPRVTGSGTQYF.

This clonotype was found many times. The chain carries TRBV19 and TRBJ1-6; D is ambiguous. From germline, CDR1 is LNHDA and CDR2 SQIVND (reference sequence). Trimming shortened V by 4 bases and J by 7 bases, and 14 bases separated the two germline ends. This CDR3 is built from 15 residues. The DNA of the CDR3 is TGTGCCAGTAGTACCGGGAATTGGGCGAATTCACCCCTCCACTTT. It yields the protein CASSTGNWANSPLHF.

This clonotype has only a few counts. The chain couples TRBV29-1 to TRBJ2-7; D might be TRBD2 (6 bases). Germline CDR1 SQVTM, CDR2 ANQGSEA. Trimming took 3 bases from V and 3 from J, leaving 24 bases between them. The CDR3 has 17 amino acids. DNA of the CDR3: TGCAGCGTTGATCCCCCCTACACGGAGGGGATATTCTACGAGCAGTACTTC. This codes for CSVDPPYTEGIFYEQYF.

At least ten counts were recorded for this clonotype. The chain couples TRBV18 to TRBJ2-7; no clear D gene. The CDR3 consists of 15 residues. Germline-derived CDR1 and CDR2 are KGHSH and LQKENI. The V gene lost 0 bases and the J gene lost 0 bases, with 9 bases spanning the gap. Here the CDR3 DNA reads TGTGCCAGCTCACCACCGGAAGGAACCTCCTACGAGCAGTACTTC. It translates to CASSPPEGTSYEQYF.

This clonotype was counted between two and nine times. The chain joins TRBV5-1 to TRBJ2-6; possible D gene TRBD1, 5 bases. The CDR3 runs to 14 residues. V was shortened by 0 bases and J by 5 bases, with 6 bases between the two germline ends. The germline CDR1 and CDR2 sequences are SGHRS and YFSETQ. The CDR3 loop is CASSLGGRANVLTF. In DNA form, the CDR3 reads TGCGCCAGCAGCTTGGGGGGCCGGGCCAACGTCCTGACTTTC.

This clonotype has a count of ten or more. Here the CDR3 DNA reads TGTGCCAGCAGCTTGGATCCGGCGGGGGACAATGAGCAGTTCTTC. Translated: CASSLDPAGDNEQFF. The chain carries TRBV5-4 and TRBJ2-1; 7 bases agree with TRBD2. Trimming cost V 0 bases and J 5 bases; bases outside gene matches: 5. Per the germline V gene, CDR1 is SGHNT and CDR2 is YYREEE (reference sequence). The CDR3 extends over 15 amino acids.

This clonotype has a handful of counts. The chain recombines TRBV5-6 with TRBJ2-1, with TRBD2 identical over 9 bases. The germline V gene has CDR1 SGHDT and CDR2 YYEEEE. V was clipped by 3 bases and J by 9 bases; unmatched bases: 7. The length of the CDR3 is 14 residues. The DNA of the CDR3 is TGTGCCAGCAGCTACCTAGCGGGATCGGCTGAGCAGTTCTTC. Translated, it gives CASSYLAGSAEQFF.

This clonotype was counted at least ten times. This sequence joins TRBV7-2 and TRBJ2-7; a possible D gene is TRBD2 (6 bases). V was clipped by 0 bases and J by 2 bases, with 11 bases between them. Germline V gives CDR1 SGHTA, CDR2 FQGNSA. The CDR3 totals 15 residues. CDR3 amino acids: CASSLAGGGPYEQYF. The CDR3 DNA reads TGTGCCAGCAGCTTAGCGGGAGGTGGGCCCTACGAGCAGTACTTC.

Many counts were recorded for this clonotype. The V and J genes are TRBV12-3 or TRBV12-4 and TRBJ2-5; D gene ambiguous. Between the trimmed V and J ends, which lost 2 bases and 5 bases, there was a span of 12 bases. The length of the CDR3 is 14 residues. CDR3 loop: CASSLTHRTETQYF. CDR3 coding DNA: TGTGCCAGCAGTTTAACCCATCGAACGGAGACCCAGTACTTC.